Listed below are T cell receptor beta chains from one sample, sequenced in a study of control samples from healthy donors and cancer patients. Sequencing was performed with immunoSEQ multiplex PCR; in TCRdb, only in-frame clones are kept and a portion is missing. The repertoire holds 70,000 to 100,000 clones, with about 89% as singletons. Sequenced input: blood. The origin of the receptors is a woman aged 55-70 years in good health. Each CDR3 is given with its conserved first and last residue. The D gene is left open where the match is weak. For some rows the clone size is stated as once, few or many, or as a class when expanded; others skip it.

>TRBD1|TRBV7-2|TRBJ2-2|few
TGTGCCAGCAGCCTGAGCCTGACAGGGTACAGCGGGGAGCTGTTTTTT
CASSLSLTGYSGELFF
>.|TRBV6-6|TRBJ2-4|.
TGTGCCAGCAGAGGTAGCGCCGCCAAAAACATTCAGTACTTC
CASRGSAAKNIQYF
>TRBD2|TRBV11-3|TRBJ2-6|.
TGTGCCAGCAGCTGGGGGGGGGCTGGGGCCAACGTCCTGACTTTC
CASSWGGAGANVLTF
>.|TRBV2|TRBJ2-4|few
TGTGCCAGCAATGAAGGCTTGGACAAAAACATTCAGTACTTC
CASNEGLDKNIQYF
>TRBD1|TRBV18|TRBJ1-2|.
TGTGCCAGCTCACCGTTACCAGGGGGCGAAGGCTACACCTTC
CASSPLPGGEGYTF
>.|TRBV6-6|TRBJ1-1|.
TGTGCCAGCAGTTACTCCTACCCACGGGGTGACACTGAAGCTTTCTTT
CASSYSYPRGDTEAFF
>.|TRBV11-2|TRBJ1-2|few
TGTGCCAGCAGCCTGATTTCTGGACAGAGTTACACCTTC
CASSLISGQSYTF
>.|TRBV19|TRBJ1-2|.
TGTGCCAGTAGCGGCACGGACCCTGTGGGTGGCTACACCTTC
CASSGTDPVGGYTF
>.|TRBV7-9|TRBJ2-1|.
TGTGCCAGCAGAGACTACTCCTACAATGAGCAGTTCTTC
CASRDYSYNEQFF
>TRBD2|TRBV9|TRBJ2-1|.
TGTGCCAGCAGCGTTAGGCGGGAGGGCTCTGAGCAGTTCTTC
CASSVRREGSEQFF
>TRBD2|TRBV7-9|TRBJ2-3|.
TGTGCCAGCAGCCAAGGACTAGCGGGGGGGCGAGGCACAGATACGCAGTATTTT
CASSQGLAGGRGTDTQYF
>.|TRBV19|TRBJ2-1|few
TGTGCCAGTAGTATAAGGGGGGTGGGCATCAATGAGCAGTTCTTC
CASSIRGVGINEQFF